This TCR beta chain appears in the sequencing data of a study of shared clonotypes between healthy human individuals. The table came from immunoSEQ multiplex PCR; TCRdb's copy has only in-frame clones and leaves some out. The profile covers about 980,000 clones, with approximately 80% appearing a single time and approximately 1.5% taken by the ten largest. The length of the CDR3 is 14 residues. V dropped 0 bases and J dropped 3; count of bases not matched to a gene: 2. The germline V gene has CDR1 SGHRS and CDR2 YFSETQ. The sequence was obtained from a man between 18 and 29 years old in good health. The genes are TRBV5-1 and TRBJ2-5; 7 positions agree with TRBD2. Sequencing used memory CD4+ T cells sorted from blood. Subset of the sample: CD45RA-negative fraction. In nucleotides, the CDR3 is TGCGCCAGCAGCTTGGCCCTAGCGGAAGAGACCCAGTACTTC. The encoded protein is CASSLALAEETQYF.